This is a list of T cell receptor beta chains from one sample in a study of shared clonotypes between healthy human individuals. The data were produced by immunoSEQ multiplex PCR, yet TCRdb's version contains in-frame clones alone and is incomplete. The data contain about 490,000 clones, 79% of them seen just once; the ten biggest clones take up less than 15%. The source material was PBMCs. The receptors originated from a woman aged 40-49 years in good health. Some clones in this sample may be carry-over from other donors' samples. The CDR3 runs from the conserved cysteine through the conserved F or W. A D gene is named only where the DNA matches it firmly. Not all rows give a size; the values are once, few, many and, for expanded clones, a class.

d_call: TRBD2
j_call: TRBJ2-7
v_call: TRBV7-2
clone_size: .
cdr3_nt: TGTGCCAGCAGCTTCCGGACTAGCGTCGAGCAGTACTTC
cdr3_aa: CASSFRTSVEQYF

d_call: .
j_call: TRBJ2-2
v_call: TRBV18
clone_size: .
cdr3_nt: TGTGCCAGCTCACCATCAGGGTACGGGGAGCTGTTTTTT
cdr3_aa: CASSPSGYGELFF

d_call: TRBD1
j_call: TRBJ1-2
v_call: TRBV28
clone_size: .
cdr3_nt: TGTGCCAGCAGTCCGACTTCAGGGGGCCTTAAGGGCTACACCTTC
cdr3_aa: CASSPTSGGLKGYTF

d_call: TRBD2
j_call: TRBJ2-1
v_call: TRBV6-1
clone_size: .
cdr3_nt: TGTGCCAGCAGAGACACTAGCGGGAGATACAATGAGCAGTTCTTC
cdr3_aa: CASRDTSGRYNEQFF

d_call: TRBD2
j_call: TRBJ2-3
v_call: TRBV2
clone_size: once
cdr3_nt: TGTGCCAGCAGTGACAGCGGGAGTGCAGATACGCAGTATTTT
cdr3_aa: CASSDSGSADTQYF

d_call: .
j_call: TRBJ2-3
v_call: TRBV9
clone_size: .
cdr3_nt: TGTGCCAGCAGCGTAGCTACAACCGCAGATACGCAGTATTTT
cdr3_aa: CASSVATTADTQYF

d_call: .
j_call: TRBJ1-2
v_call: TRBV9
clone_size: .
cdr3_nt: TGTGCCAGCAGCGTAGTAGGTGTCGAGGATGGCTACACCTTC
cdr3_aa: CASSVVGVEDGYTF

d_call: .
j_call: TRBJ2-3
v_call: TRBV15
clone_size: .
cdr3_nt: TGTGCCACCAGTTTCCGGGACTGGAGCACAGATACGCAGTATTTT
cdr3_aa: CATSFRDWSTDTQYF

d_call: .
j_call: TRBJ2-2
v_call: TRBV11-3
clone_size: few
cdr3_nt: TGTGCCAGCAGCTTTAACAGGGACGGGGAGCTGTTTTTT
cdr3_aa: CASSFNRDGELFF

d_call: .
j_call: TRBJ1-1
v_call: TRBV5-1
clone_size: .
cdr3_nt: TGCGCCAGCAGCTTGGCGGCAGGGAGTACTGAAGCTTTCTTT
cdr3_aa: CASSLAAGSTEAFF

d_call: .
j_call: TRBJ2-7
v_call: TRBV7-3
clone_size: .
cdr3_nt: TGTGCCAGCAGCCCGCCCAACAGCTACGAGCAGTACTTC
cdr3_aa: CASSPPNSYEQYF

d_call: TRBD2
j_call: TRBJ2-7
v_call: TRBV4-1
clone_size: .
cdr3_nt: TGCGCCAGCAGCGTCACTAGCGGGAGGCACTACGAGCAGTACTTC
cdr3_aa: CASSVTSGRHYEQYF

d_call: .
j_call: TRBJ2-7
v_call: TRBV9
clone_size: .
cdr3_nt: TGTGCCAGCAGCGTAGGCCCCATGGACAGTTACGAGCAGTACTTC
cdr3_aa: CASSVGPMDSYEQYF

d_call: .
j_call: TRBJ2-7
v_call: TRBV30
clone_size: .
cdr3_nt: TGTGCCTGGAACGGAGGAAACTCCTACGAGCAGTACTTC
cdr3_aa: CAWNGGNSYEQYF

d_call: .
j_call: TRBJ2-2
v_call: TRBV10-2
clone_size: .
cdr3_nt: TGCGTCAGCAAGTGGGACACCAACACCGGGGAGCTGTTTTTT
cdr3_aa: CVSKWDTNTGELFF

d_call: TRBD2
j_call: TRBJ2-1
v_call: TRBV6-4
clone_size: many
cdr3_nt: TGTGCCAGCAGTGACTCGGCGGCGGGGGTGAATGAGCAGTTCTTC
cdr3_aa: CASSDSAAGVNEQFF

d_call: .
j_call: TRBJ2-1
v_call: TRBV27
clone_size: .
cdr3_nt: TGTGCCACCGGCCTTTTAGCAGACCACAATGAGCAGTTCTTC
cdr3_aa: CATGLLADHNEQFF

d_call: TRBD2
j_call: TRBJ2-7
v_call: TRBV9
clone_size: once
cdr3_nt: TGTGCCAGCAGCGTAGGCCTAGCGGGATTCTCTTCCTACTACGAGCAGTACTTC
cdr3_aa: CASSVGLAGFSSYYEQYF

d_call: .
j_call: TRBJ1-4
v_call: TRBV4-2
clone_size: few
cdr3_nt: TGTGCCAGCAGCCAAGATCGAAGGGGCCATGAAAAACTGTTTTTT
cdr3_aa: CASSQDRRGHEKLFF

d_call: TRBD2
j_call: TRBJ2-1
v_call: TRBV9
clone_size: .
cdr3_nt: TGTGCCAGCAGCCTAGGACTAGCGGTCTACAATGAGCAGTTCTTC
cdr3_aa: CASSLGLAVYNEQFF

d_call: TRBD2
j_call: TRBJ2-1
v_call: TRBV29-1
clone_size: .
cdr3_nt: TGCAGCGTCCCCTTAGGGACTACCTACAATGAGCAGTTCTTC
cdr3_aa: CSVPLGTTYNEQFF

d_call: TRBD2
j_call: TRBJ2-2
v_call: TRBV11-2
clone_size: .
cdr3_nt: TGTGCCAGCAGGCCCAGCGGGAGCACCGGGGAGCTGTTTTTT
cdr3_aa: CASRPSGSTGELFF

d_call: .
j_call: TRBJ2-7
v_call: TRBV7-2
clone_size: .
cdr3_nt: TGTGCCAGCAGCACGGGGACTTTCCCCTACGAGCAGTACTTC
cdr3_aa: CASSTGTFPYEQYF

d_call: .
j_call: TRBJ2-5
v_call: TRBV5-4
clone_size: .
cdr3_nt: TGTGCCAGCAGCTTGCCTAGTGTGGAGACCCAGTACTTC
cdr3_aa: CASSLPSVETQYF

d_call: TRBD1
j_call: TRBJ1-3
v_call: TRBV29-1
clone_size: once
cdr3_nt: TGCAGCGTGGGGACAGCTGGAAACACCATATATTTT
cdr3_aa: CSVGTAGNTIYF

d_call: TRBD1
j_call: TRBJ1-6
v_call: TRBV4-2
clone_size: .
cdr3_nt: TGTGCCAGCAGCCAAGGTACAGGGGAAAATTCACCCCTCCACTTT
cdr3_aa: CASSQGTGENSPLHF

d_call: TRBD1
j_call: TRBJ2-7
v_call: TRBV19
clone_size: .
cdr3_nt: TGTGCCAGTAGTGACAGGACAGGCTACGAGCAGTACTTC
cdr3_aa: CASSDRTGYEQYF

d_call: TRBD2
j_call: TRBJ2-7
v_call: TRBV19
clone_size: .
cdr3_nt: TGTGCCAGTAGTTCCCGGACTAGCGGGACCTACGAGCAGTACTTC
cdr3_aa: CASSSRTSGTYEQYF

d_call: .
j_call: TRBJ2-7
v_call: TRBV9
clone_size: .
cdr3_nt: TGTGCCAGCAGCGGGGGCCCTTCTTCTTACGAGCAGTACTTC
cdr3_aa: CASSGGPSSYEQYF

d_call: TRBD2
j_call: TRBJ2-2
v_call: TRBV9
clone_size: .
cdr3_nt: TGTGCCAGCAGCGTAGGCTGGAGCGGGAGTCGAACCGGGGAGCTGTTTTTT
cdr3_aa: CASSVGWSGSRTGELFF

d_call: TRBD1
j_call: TRBJ2-4
v_call: TRBV5-6
clone_size: .
cdr3_nt: TGTGCCAGCAGACCGGGACAGGACGTCATTCAGTACTTC
cdr3_aa: CASRPGQDVIQYF

d_call: .
j_call: TRBJ1-2
v_call: TRBV28
clone_size: .
cdr3_nt: TGTGCCAGCGGTACTTCGGGGGCGTTGTCCGGCTACACCTTC
cdr3_aa: CASGTSGALSGYTF

d_call: .
j_call: TRBJ2-5
v_call: TRBV6-6
clone_size: few
cdr3_nt: TGTGCCAGCAGTTACTCGAAGGGAGAGACCCAGTACTTC
cdr3_aa: CASSYSKGETQYF

d_call: TRBD2
j_call: TRBJ2-2
v_call: TRBV5-1
clone_size: .
cdr3_nt: TGCGCCAGCAGCTTCGAGACTAGCGACACCGGGGAGTTGTTTTTT
cdr3_aa: CASSFETSDTGELFF

d_call: TRBD1
j_call: TRBJ1-4
v_call: TRBV30
clone_size: .
cdr3_nt: TGTGCCTGCCGGGGGCTTCCAGGGGGTAATGAAAAACTGTTTTTT
cdr3_aa: CACRGLPGGNEKLFF

d_call: .
j_call: TRBJ1-1
v_call: TRBV5-1
clone_size: .
cdr3_nt: TGCGCCAGCAGCCGGGCAAAAATCCGGGGGGCCCCGGTCCCGAACACTGAAGCTTTCTTT
cdr3_aa: CASSRAKIRGAPVPNTEAFF

d_call: .
j_call: TRBJ2-3
v_call: TRBV7-2
clone_size: .
cdr3_nt: TGTGCCAGCAGCTTAGCGTCGGATACGCAGTATTTT
cdr3_aa: CASSLASDTQYF